The 21 T cell receptor beta chains given below trace back to one sample, sequenced in a study of shared clonotypes between healthy human individuals. Assay: immunoSEQ multiplex PCR; the TCRdb copy retains only in-frame clones and omits some. This table holds millions of clones, 85% to 95% found once. The sequencing input was naive CD4+ T cells from PBMCs. The subset was: CD45RA+ positively selected. Receptors were obtained from a young man in good health. Some clones in this sample may be carry-over from other donors' samples.

The chain carries TRBV28 and TRBJ1-2, with TRBD1 matching 8 bases. The germline V gene has CDR1 MDHEN and CDR2 SYDVKM. V lost 8 bases and J lost 3; bases outside the gene matches: 8. The CDR3 runs to 14 residues. The CDR3 DNA follows: TGTGCCAGCGGGACAGGAGCTTATTACTATGGCTACACCTTC. This encodes CASGTGAYYYGYTF.

V usage is TRBV19 and J usage is TRBJ1-3; possibly TRBD1 for D (5 bases). Germline CDR1 is LNHDA and CDR2 is SQIVND (reference sequence). The CDR3 loop spans 14 amino acids. V gave up 7 bases and J gave up 3 bases, with 13 bases separating them. The CDR3 DNA reads as TGTGCCAGTAAGACTCAGGGTCTTGGAAACACCATATATTTT. Protein product: CASKTQGLGNTIYF.

This clone has only one observation. The rearrangement uses TRBV30 and TRBJ2-5; 8 bases are a match to TRBD1. Germline assignment: CDR1 GTSNPN and CDR2 SVGIG (reference sequence). CDR3 length: 15 residues. V was clipped by 4 bases and J by 4 bases; unmatched bases: 11. The CDR3 nucleotides read TGTGCCTGGACCGAGGGCACAGGGGGTATAGAGACCCAGTACTTC. Translated: CAWTEGTGGIETQYF.

The CDR3 DNA follows: TGCGCCAGCAGCCGCCTGGGACTAGGGGGCACAGATACGCAGTATTTT. Translation gives CASSRLGLGGTDTQYF. The chain uses TRBV4-1 and TRBJ2-3; 8 nucleotides match TRBD2. The ends lost 4 bases at V and 1 base at J; junction bases unmatched: 7. The CDR3 is made up of 16 amino acids. CDR1 MGHRA and CDR2 YSYEKL come from the germline V gene.

V usage is TRBV6-1 and J usage is TRBJ1-1, with D perhaps TRBD1 (5 bases). Germline V gene sequence: CDR1 MNHNS, CDR2 SASEGT. This CDR3 region has 13 residues. Trimming cost V 5 bases and J 8 bases, with 15 bases left between them. The CDR3 region is CASSTQAYMEAFF. The CDR3 DNA reads TGTGCCAGCAGTACACAGGCCTATATGGAAGCTTTCTTT.

The chain couples TRBV7-3 to TRBJ2-1; TRBD2 matches at 9 bases. Per the germline V gene, CDR1 is SGHTA and CDR2 is FQGTGA. This CDR3 has 17 amino acids. Unmatched junction bases numbered 8, after V lost 1 base and J lost 4 bases. The CDR3 coding sequence is TGTGCCAGCAGCTTAAGGCGCGGGCGGGAGGGGTACAATGAGCAGTTCTTC. It translates to CASSLRRGREGYNEQFF.

The rearrangement joins TRBV7-2 to TRBJ1-5; no clear D. The germline gives CDR1 SGHTA, CDR2 FQGNSA. The V and J ends lost 2 bases and 11 bases respectively, with 16 bases between them. CDR3 length: 14 amino acids. CDR3 protein: CASSLSPNSESQHF. The CDR3 DNA follows: TGTGCCAGCAGCTTATCCCCGAATTCTGAGTCCCAGCATTTT.

J is TRBJ2-3 and V is TRBV10-1, with D hard to call. CDR1 is WNHNN, CDR2 SYGVQD, per germline (reference sequence). This CDR3 contains 13 residues. Between the trimmed V and J ends, which lost 7 bases and 0 bases, there was a span of 8 bases. The CDR3 loop is CASTAESTDTQYF. The CDR3 coding sequence is TGCGCCAGCACTGCCGAGAGCACAGATACGCAGTATTTT.

The rearrangement joins TRBV6-1 to TRBJ2-2, with D perhaps matching TRBD1 (5 bases). V was cut by 2 bases and J by 2 bases, with 6 bases left in between. Germline V gene sequence: CDR1 MNHNS, CDR2 SASEGT. The CDR3 consists of 14 residues. The CDR3 protein is CASSEQGNTGELFF. CDR3 coding DNA: TGTGCCAGCAGTGAACAGGGTAACACCGGGGAGCTGTTTTTT.

The chain is built from TRBV6-1 and TRBJ2-7; D unclear. This CDR3 region has 15 residues. Trimming cost V 1 base and J 0 bases, with 10 bases left between them. Per germline, CDR1 MNHNS and CDR2 SASEGT. CDR3 coding DNA: TGTGCCAGCAGTGAAGTCAGGTTAACCTCCTACGAGCAGTACTTC. It specifies CASSEVRLTSYEQYF.

The rearrangement links TRBV27 to TRBJ2-3; D possibly corresponds to TRBD2 (5 bases). Germline-derived CDR1 and CDR2 are MNHEY and SMNVEV (reference sequence). The CDR3 spans 13 residues. V gave up 7 bases and J gave up 3 bases, with 11 bases separating them. The CDR3 spells CASTLRATDTQYF. As DNA, the CDR3 is TGTGCCAGCACATTGAGGGCTACAGATACGCAGTATTTT.

The CDR3 region has the DNA TGTGCCAGCAGCACGACAGCGGGTGGGTGGGATACGCAGTATTTT. Its translation: CASSTTAGGWDTQYF. The chain joins TRBV9 to TRBJ2-3; TRBD2 might be the D (6 bases). This CDR3 contains 15 residues. Per the germline V gene, CDR1 is SGDLS and CDR2 is YYNGEE. V gave up 4 bases and J gave up 6 bases, with 18 bases separating them.

This clone is a singleton in its sample. CDR3 loop: CASSLQRDTEAFF. DNA for the CDR3: TGTGCCAGCAGCTTACAACGGGACACTGAAGCTTTCTTT. The chain links TRBV7-3 to TRBJ1-1; no clear D gene. V lost 2 bases and J lost 3, with 7 bases in between. The CDR3 has 13 residues. CDR1 and CDR2 from the germline V gene are SGHTA and FQGTGA.

This chain connects TRBV28 to TRBJ2-1; TRBD2 aligns across 13 bases. This CDR3 is built from 16 residues. V lost 5 bases to trimming and J lost 9 bases; unmatched junction nucleotides: 10. From germline, CDR1 is MDHEN and CDR2 SYDVKM. The CDR3 DNA reads TGTGCCAGCAGTGACCCCACTAGCGGGAGGGGAGGTGAGCAGTTCTTC. Translating gives CASSDPTSGRGGEQFF.

The chain recombines TRBV15 with TRBJ1-2, with D unclear. Germline loops: CDR1 LNHNV, CDR2 YYDKDF (reference sequence). The V gene lost 0 bases and the J gene lost 4 bases, with 15 bases spanning the gap. The CDR3 has 16 amino acids. DNA for the CDR3: TGTGCCACCAGCAGAGATTCCCCGTCGCGTTTCTATGGCTACACCTTC. The encoded protein is CATSRDSPSRFYGYTF.

This clone appeared once. The V gene is TRBV11-1, the J gene TRBJ2-5; D might be TRBD1 (6 bases). V lost 5 bases and J lost 2, with 12 bases in between. There are 14 residues in the CDR3. Germline CDR1 is SGHAT and CDR2 is FQDESV (reference sequence). The CDR3 sequence: CASSPRTEQETQYF. CDR3 coding DNA: TGTGCCAGCAGCCCCCGGACAGAGCAAGAGACCCAGTACTTC.

The chain recombines TRBV29-1 with TRBJ1-2; TRBD1 aligns across 8 bases. CDR3 length: 12 amino acids. CDR1 is SQVTM, CDR2 ANQGSEA, per germline. V lost 4 bases, J lost 7 bases, and 5 bases stayed unmatched. CDR3: CSVGRTGSGYTF. The CDR3 DNA follows: TGCAGCGTTGGCAGGACAGGGTCTGGCTACACCTTC.

J is TRBJ1-1 and V is TRBV9, with TRBD1 matching 7 bases. The CDR3 is 16 amino acids. The ends lost 3 bases at V and 0 bases at J; junction bases unmatched: 8. Germline lookup yields CDR1 SGDLS and CDR2 YYNGEE. This CDR3 is CASSAHMGQLNTEAFF. CDR3 nucleotide sequence: TGTGCCAGCAGCGCACACATGGGACAGTTGAACACTGAAGCTTTCTTT.

This chain links TRBV5-4 with TRBJ2-3, with 8 nucleotides matching TRBD1. The CDR3 runs to 17 residues. After removal of 4 bases from V and 3 bases from J, the junction contained 13 bases not matched to a gene. Per the germline V gene, CDR1 is SGHNT and CDR2 is YYREEE (reference sequence). Written as DNA, the CDR3 is TGTGCCAGCAGCGTAGGCCCCGGACAGGGAGAAACAGATACGCAGTATTTT. This gives the protein CASSVGPGQGETDTQYF.

Note on this clone: Other DNA variants within this sample encode the same CDR3. The chain joins TRBV18 to TRBJ2-7, with TRBD2 as a possible D gene (5 bases). There are 12 residues in the CDR3. Trimming shortened V by 2 bases and J by 7 bases, and 9 bases separated the two germline ends. Germline CDR1 KGHSH, CDR2 LQKENI. CDR3 sequence: CASSPREGEQYF. CDR3 sequence (DNA): TGTGCCAGCTCACCAAGAGAGGGAGAGCAGTACTTC.

This chain uses TRBV28 with TRBJ2-3; D call uncertain. Trimming took off 3 bases at V and 5 bases at J, with 12 bases between the two ends. The germline CDR1 and CDR2 sequences are MDHEN and SYDVKM. The length of the CDR3 is 14 residues. CDR3 residues: CASSLGPIQDTQYF. CDR3 sequence (DNA): TGTGCCAGCAGTTTGGGTCCCATTCAAGATACGCAGTATTTT.